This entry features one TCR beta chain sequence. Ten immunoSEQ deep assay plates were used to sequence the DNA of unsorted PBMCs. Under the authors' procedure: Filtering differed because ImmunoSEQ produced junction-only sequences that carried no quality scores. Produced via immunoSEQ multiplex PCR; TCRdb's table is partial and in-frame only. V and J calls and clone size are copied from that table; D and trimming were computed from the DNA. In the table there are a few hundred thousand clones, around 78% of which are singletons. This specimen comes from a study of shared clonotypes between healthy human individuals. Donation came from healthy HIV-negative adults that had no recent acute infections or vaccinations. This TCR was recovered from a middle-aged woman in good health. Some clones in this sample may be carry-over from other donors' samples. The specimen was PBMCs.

The CDR3 nucleotides are TGTGCCAGCAGACATCCCCCCGGGACAGGGGGCAACGAGCAGTACTTC. This gives the protein CASRHPPGTGGNEQYF. The chain combines TRBV7-2 with TRBJ2-7; 12 bases match TRBD1. CDR3 length: 16 amino acids. V gave up 6 bases and J gave up 5 bases; unmatched junction bases: 11. Germline CDR1 and CDR2: SGHTA and FQGNSA.